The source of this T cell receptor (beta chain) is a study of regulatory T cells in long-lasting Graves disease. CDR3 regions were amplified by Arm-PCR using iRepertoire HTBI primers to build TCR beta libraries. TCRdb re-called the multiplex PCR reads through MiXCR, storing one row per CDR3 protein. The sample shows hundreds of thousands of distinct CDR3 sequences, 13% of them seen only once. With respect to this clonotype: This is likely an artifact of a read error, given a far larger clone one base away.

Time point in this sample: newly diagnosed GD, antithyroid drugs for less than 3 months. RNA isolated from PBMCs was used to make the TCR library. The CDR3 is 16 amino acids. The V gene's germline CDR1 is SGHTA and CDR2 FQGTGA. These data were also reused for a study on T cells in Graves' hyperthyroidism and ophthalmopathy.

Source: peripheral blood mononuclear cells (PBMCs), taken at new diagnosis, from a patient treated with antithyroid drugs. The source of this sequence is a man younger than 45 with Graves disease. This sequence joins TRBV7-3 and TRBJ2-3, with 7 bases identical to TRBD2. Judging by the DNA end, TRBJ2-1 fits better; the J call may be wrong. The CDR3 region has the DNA TGTGCCAGCAGCTTACGGGCGGGAGACACCTACACTGAGCAGTTCTTC. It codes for CASSLRAGDTYTEQFF.